This TCR beta chain was found in a study of monozygotic twins with inflammatory bowel disease. Study results and caveats: The authors found no support for a single strong IBD-associated signal or clonotype. Differences in immunosuppressive treatment may have been a source of added variability in patient repertoires.

A remark on this clonotype: Its cognate antigen is unknown.

Total RNA isolation used whole blood (no T cell sorting was performed). Reanalyzing the 5' RACE reads, TCRdb keeps one entry per CDR3 protein, without DNA. Recorded for this sample: roughly 120,000 distinct CDR3 sequences. The CDR3 has 13 residues. The sequence was obtained from a human donor with ulcerative colitis or Crohn's disease, or a healthy co-twin of an affected twin (not recorded which). The material sequenced was blood. V is TRBV12-3 or TRBV12-4 and J is TRBJ2-1; the TCRdb call, TRBD1, lacks DNA for checking. CDR3 in amino acids: CASSFSGGDEQFF.